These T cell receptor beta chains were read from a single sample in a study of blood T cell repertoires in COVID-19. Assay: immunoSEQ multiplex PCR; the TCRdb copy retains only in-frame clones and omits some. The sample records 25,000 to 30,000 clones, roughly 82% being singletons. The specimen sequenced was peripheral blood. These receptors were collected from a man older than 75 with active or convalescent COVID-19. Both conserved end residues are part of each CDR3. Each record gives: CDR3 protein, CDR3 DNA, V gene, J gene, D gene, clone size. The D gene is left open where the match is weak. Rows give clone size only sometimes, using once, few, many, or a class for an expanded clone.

CDR3 protein: CASSLAGVVDIQYF; CDR3 DNA: TGTGCCAGCAGCTTGGCAGGGGTAGTTGACATTCAGTACTTC; V gene: TRBV5-4; J gene: TRBJ2-4; D gene: -; clone size: -
CDR3 protein: CASRGLAGSGANVLTF; CDR3 DNA: TGTGCCAGCAGGGGACTAGCGGGCTCTGGGGCCAACGTCCTGACTTTC; V gene: TRBV7-3; J gene: TRBJ2-6; D gene: TRBD2; clone size: -
CDR3 protein: CASSLGGSFREKLFF; CDR3 DNA: TGCGCCAGCAGCTTAGGGGGCTCCTTTCGAGAAAAACTGTTTTTT; V gene: TRBV5-1; J gene: TRBJ1-4; D gene: TRBD1; clone size: -
CDR3 protein: CASSLLGDQPQHF; CDR3 DNA: TGTGCCAGCAGCTTATTAGGAGATCAGCCCCAGCATTTT; V gene: TRBV7-9; J gene: TRBJ1-5; D gene: -; clone size: few
CDR3 protein: CASSLVSSGTTGELFF; CDR3 DNA: TGTGCCAGCAGCTTAGTGTCTAGCGGTACGACCGGGGAGCTGTTTTTT; V gene: TRBV11-3; J gene: TRBJ2-2; D gene: TRBD2; clone size: -
CDR3 protein: CASSRINSPLHF; CDR3 DNA: TGTGCCAGTAGCAGGATCAATTCACCCCTCCACTTT; V gene: TRBV19; J gene: TRBJ1-6; D gene: -; clone size: -
CDR3 protein: CASSSLQETQYF; CDR3 DNA: TGTGCCAGCAGCTCTCTCCAAGAGACCCAGTACTTC; V gene: TRBV5-4; J gene: TRBJ2-5; D gene: -; clone size: -
CDR3 protein: CASSLLGQGDEKLFF; CDR3 DNA: TGTGCCAGCAGTTTATTGGGACAGGGAGATGAAAAACTGTTTTTT; V gene: TRBV28; J gene: TRBJ1-4; D gene: TRBD1; clone size: once
CDR3 protein: CAGGLDLNTEAFF; CDR3 DNA: TGTGCCGGAGGGTTGGACTTGAACACTGAAGCTTTCTTT; V gene: TRBV5-4; J gene: TRBJ1-1; D gene: -; clone size: -
CDR3 protein: CASSLGDLSYEQYF; CDR3 DNA: TGCGCCAGCAGCTTGGGGGACTTATCCTACGAGCAGTACTTC; V gene: TRBV5-1; J gene: TRBJ2-7; D gene: -; clone size: -
CDR3 protein: CASSVEAGYTF; CDR3 DNA: TGTGCCAGCAGCGTGGAAGCTGGCTACACCTTC; V gene: TRBV5-4; J gene: TRBJ1-2; D gene: -; clone size: -
CDR3 protein: CASSEVGDSYEQYF; CDR3 DNA: TGTGCCAGCAGTGAAGTCGGGGACTCCTACGAGCAGTACTTC; V gene: TRBV6-1; J gene: TRBJ2-7; D gene: -; clone size: -
CDR3 protein: CASRTSGAANTGELFF; CDR3 DNA: TGTGCCAGCAGGACTAGCGGTGCCGCGAACACCGGGGAGCTGTTTTTT; V gene: TRBV7-9; J gene: TRBJ2-2; D gene: TRBD2; clone size: -
CDR3 protein: CASNQPTGDDYGYTF; CDR3 DNA: TGTGCCAGCAACCAGCCAACAGGGGACGACTATGGCTACACCTTC; V gene: TRBV4-2; J gene: TRBJ1-2; D gene: TRBD1; clone size: -
CDR3 protein: CASCPGGLADNTGELFF; CDR3 DNA: TGTGCCAGCTGCCCGGGGGGTCTAGCGGATAACACCGGGGAGCTGTTTTTT; V gene: TRBV28; J gene: TRBJ2-2; D gene: TRBD2; clone size: -
CDR3 protein: CASSETGRLAEAFF; CDR3 DNA: TGTGCCAGCAGTGAAACAGGGAGACTGGCTGAAGCTTTCTTT; V gene: TRBV2; J gene: TRBJ1-1; D gene: -; clone size: -
CDR3 protein: CASSEWGGRQPQHF; CDR3 DNA: TGTGCCAGCAGTGAATGGGGGGGACGTCAGCCCCAGCATTTT; V gene: TRBV2; J gene: TRBJ1-5; D gene: -; clone size: -
CDR3 protein: CASSRQGRGNQPQHF; CDR3 DNA: TGCGCCAGCAGCCGGCAGGGGAGAGGCAATCAGCCCCAGCATTTT; V gene: TRBV4-1; J gene: TRBJ1-5; D gene: -; clone size: -
CDR3 protein: CASSLRDSYGYTF; CDR3 DNA: TGTGCCAGCTCACTCCGGGACAGCTATGGCTACACCTTC; V gene: TRBV18; J gene: TRBJ1-2; D gene: TRBD1; clone size: -
CDR3 protein: CASTLYDEQFF; CDR3 DNA: TGTGCCAGCACCCTATATGATGAGCAGTTCTTC; V gene: TRBV28; J gene: TRBJ2-1; D gene: -; clone size: -
CDR3 protein: CASSLAPAGAVSYNEQFF; CDR3 DNA: TGCGCCAGCAGCTTGGCCCCAGCGGGGGCAGTCTCCTACAATGAGCAGTTCTTC; V gene: TRBV5-1; J gene: TRBJ2-1; D gene: TRBD2; clone size: -
CDR3 protein: CASSPSSGSLYNEQFF; CDR3 DNA: TGTGCCAGCAGCCCCTCTAGCGGGAGTCTTTACAATGAGCAGTTCTTC; V gene: TRBV3-1/TRBV3-2; J gene: TRBJ2-1; D gene: TRBD2; clone size: -
CDR3 protein: CASSHRGGEQYF; CDR3 DNA: TGTGCCAGCAGCCATCGGGGGGGAGAGCAGTACTTC; V gene: TRBV3-1/TRBV3-2; J gene: TRBJ2-7; D gene: TRBD2; clone size: -
CDR3 protein: CASSVGDRGVSPLHF; CDR3 DNA: TGTGCCAGCAGCGTCGGTGACAGGGGCGTCTCACCCCTCCACTTT; V gene: TRBV9; J gene: TRBJ1-6; D gene: TRBD1; clone size: -
CDR3 protein: CASSLPPSEAFF; CDR3 DNA: TGTGCCAGCAGTCTACCCCCTTCAGAAGCTTTCTTT; V gene: TRBV6-5; J gene: TRBJ1-1; D gene: -; clone size: -
CDR3 protein: CASKGLTGDVDEQFF; CDR3 DNA: TGTGCCAGTAAGGGCCTAACAGGGGACGTGGATGAGCAGTTCTTC; V gene: TRBV19; J gene: TRBJ2-1; D gene: TRBD1; clone size: -
CDR3 protein: CASSLGTPYGYTF; CDR3 DNA: TGTGCCAGCAGCTTGGGGACACCCTATGGCTACACCTTC; V gene: TRBV5-5; J gene: TRBJ1-2; D gene: -; clone size: -
CDR3 protein: CASSYWGGQGSNQPQHF; CDR3 DNA: TGTGCCAGCAGTTACTGGGGGGGACAGGGGTCCAATCAGCCCCAGCATTTT; V gene: TRBV7-9; J gene: TRBJ1-5; D gene: TRBD1; clone size: medium-sized
CDR3 protein: CAISDWRDRGQFEQYF; CDR3 DNA: TGTGCCATCAGTGACTGGCGGGACAGGGGGCAATTCGAGCAGTACTTC; V gene: TRBV10-3; J gene: TRBJ2-7; D gene: TRBD1; clone size: once
CDR3 protein: CASSLELAGAQFF; CDR3 DNA: TGTGCCAGCAGTTTAGAACTAGCGGGAGCGCAGTTCTTC; V gene: TRBV12-3/TRBV12-4; J gene: TRBJ2-1; D gene: TRBD2; clone size: -
CDR3 protein: CASSLDAGARGYTF; CDR3 DNA: TGTGCCAGCAGCTTAGATGCAGGGGCGCGTGGCTACACCTTC; V gene: TRBV11-2; J gene: TRBJ1-2; D gene: -; clone size: -
CDR3 protein: CSASRAYQETQYF; CDR3 DNA: TGCAGTGCTAGTAGAGCGTACCAAGAGACCCAGTACTTC; V gene: TRBV20-1; J gene: TRBJ2-5; D gene: -; clone size: -
CDR3 protein: CASPTGRTFYGYTF; CDR3 DNA: TGTGCAAGTCCCACCGGGAGAACCTTTTATGGCTACACCTTC; V gene: TRBV12-2; J gene: TRBJ1-2; D gene: -; clone size: -
CDR3 protein: CASSLAGAAFTDTQYF; CDR3 DNA: TGTGCCAGCAGCTTAGCCGGAGCGGCGTTCACAGATACGCAGTATTTT; V gene: TRBV7-8; J gene: TRBJ2-3; D gene: -; clone size: -
CDR3 protein: CASSSGLVSYNEQFF; CDR3 DNA: TGCGCCAGCAGCTCGGGACTAGTATCCTACAATGAGCAGTTCTTC; V gene: TRBV5-1; J gene: TRBJ2-1; D gene: TRBD2; clone size: -
CDR3 protein: CASAQSQQETQYF; CDR3 DNA: TGTGCCAGCGCTCAGTCGCAGCAAGAGACCCAGTACTTC; V gene: TRBV9; J gene: TRBJ2-5; D gene: -; clone size: -
CDR3 protein: CASAERRGLEQYF; CDR3 DNA: TGTGCCAGCGCGGAACGCAGGGGGCTAGAGCAGTACTTC; V gene: TRBV7-2; J gene: TRBJ2-7; D gene: TRBD1; clone size: -
CDR3 protein: CASRLAYNEQFF; CDR3 DNA: TGCGCCAGCAGACTAGCGTACAATGAGCAGTTCTTC; V gene: TRBV5-1; J gene: TRBJ2-1; D gene: TRBD2; clone size: -
CDR3 protein: CASSLSPAGGRNNEQFF; CDR3 DNA: TGCGCCAGCAGCTTGTCCCCAGCGGGAGGAAGGAACAATGAGCAGTTCTTC; V gene: TRBV5-1; J gene: TRBJ2-1; D gene: TRBD2; clone size: -
CDR3 protein: CASSALGGGTEAFF; CDR3 DNA: TGTGCCAGCAGCGCTCTCGGGGGGGGCACTGAAGCTTTCTTT; V gene: TRBV2; J gene: TRBJ1-1; D gene: -; clone size: -
CDR3 protein: CASSVGTGGYGYTF; CDR3 DNA: TGTGCCAGCAGTGTCGGCACCGGGGGCTATGGCTACACCTTC; V gene: TRBV2; J gene: TRBJ1-2; D gene: -; clone size: -
CDR3 protein: CASRGPYRDRGYEQYF; CDR3 DNA: TGTGCCAGCAGGGGCCCCTACCGGGACAGGGGCTACGAGCAGTACTTC; V gene: TRBV28; J gene: TRBJ2-7; D gene: TRBD1; clone size: -
CDR3 protein: CASSPTDRGSAGYTF; CDR3 DNA: TGTGCCAGCAGCCCGACGGACAGGGGGTCGGCTGGCTACACCTTC; V gene: TRBV11-2; J gene: TRBJ1-2; D gene: TRBD1; clone size: -
CDR3 protein: CASSPNPDINQPQHF; CDR3 DNA: TGTGCCAGCAGCCCCAATCCGGACATCAATCAGCCCCAGCATTTT; V gene: TRBV9; J gene: TRBJ1-5; D gene: -; clone size: -
CDR3 protein: CASSLETGGDEKLFF; CDR3 DNA: TGTGCCAGCAGCCTGGAGACAGGGGGCGATGAAAAACTGTTTTTT; V gene: TRBV7-9; J gene: TRBJ1-4; D gene: TRBD1; clone size: -
CDR3 protein: CASSLPSGQFSTDTQYF; CDR3 DNA: TGTGCCAGCAGTTTACCCTCGGGACAGTTTAGCACAGATACGCAGTATTTT; V gene: TRBV28; J gene: TRBJ2-3; D gene: TRBD1; clone size: -
CDR3 protein: CASSLGATGRRETQYF; CDR3 DNA: TGTGCCAGCAGCTTGGGAGCGACAGGCCGGCGGGAGACCCAGTACTTC; V gene: TRBV7-9; J gene: TRBJ2-5; D gene: -; clone size: -